This T cell receptor (beta chain) came from a study of shared clonotypes between healthy human individuals. The study's findings and limits: Some naive CD4 clonotypes, roughly 5%, turned up in common across four donors. Memory subsets had estimated richness that was generally smaller than that of naive subsets. Since donors were few, the genetic and exposure-history diversity represented was limited. The expectation was that sequencing depth would affect clonotype sharing among donors.

Profiling relied on immunoSEQ multiplex PCR, and the TCRdb table lists in-frame clones only, not all of them. This table has around 700,000 clones, roughly 73% appearing once. V dropped 3 bases and J dropped 5; count of bases not matched to a gene: 9. This CDR3 is built from 16 residues. From germline, CDR1 is MGHDK and CDR2 SYGVNS. Concerning this clone itself: Its matching antigen is unknown.

Material: memory CD4+ T cells sorted from blood. Subset reported: CD45RA-negative fraction. V gene TRBV25-1 combines with J gene TRBJ1-5; 8 nucleotides align to TRBD1. The receptor comes from a woman aged 25 to 39 in good health. Here the CDR3 DNA reads TGTGCCAGCAGTGAGCCCGGACAGGGTCAAGATCAGCCCCAGCATTTT. Its protein product is CASSEPGQGQDQPQHF.